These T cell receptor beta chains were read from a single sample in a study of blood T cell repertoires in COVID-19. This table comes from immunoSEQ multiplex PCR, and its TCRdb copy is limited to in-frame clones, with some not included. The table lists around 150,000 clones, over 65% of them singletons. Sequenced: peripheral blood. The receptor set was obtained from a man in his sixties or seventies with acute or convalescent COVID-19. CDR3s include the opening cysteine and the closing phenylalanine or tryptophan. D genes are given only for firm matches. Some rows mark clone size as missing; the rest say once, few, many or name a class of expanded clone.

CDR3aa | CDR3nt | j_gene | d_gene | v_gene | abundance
CASSRTSGRRSGTDTQYF | TGCGCCAGCAGTCGAACTAGCGGGAGGAGGTCTGGCACAGATACGCAGTATTTT | TRBJ2-3 | TRBD2 | TRBV23-1 | NA
CASSLGLAGANFFYEQYF | TGCGCCAGCAGCTTGGGACTAGCGGGAGCGAATTTTTTCTACGAGCAGTACTTC | TRBJ2-7 | TRBD2 | TRBV5-1 | NA
CASSSDSLSEPDSTDTQYF | TGTGCCAGCAGCTCCGACAGCCTTTCCGAGCCAGACAGCACAGATACGCAGTATTTT | TRBJ2-3 | NA | TRBV13 | NA
CASSEALRGSGGSSDRRQFF | TGTGCCAGCAGTGAAGCGCTTCGGGGTAGCGGGGGGAGCAGCGACAGGCGGCAGTTCTTC | TRBJ2-1 | TRBD2 | TRBV2 | once
CASKEGRTRETQYF | TGCGCCAGTAAGGAAGGGAGGACCAGAGAGACCCAGTACTTC | TRBJ2-5 | NA | TRBV5-1 | NA
CASSRPGETEAFF | TGTGCCAGCAGCCGCCCCGGGGAGACTGAAGCTTTCTTT | TRBJ1-1 | NA | TRBV11-3 | few
CASRSRGGDNYGYTF | TGTGCCAGCAGGTCGCGAGGGGGCGATAACTATGGCTACACCTTC | TRBJ1-2 | TRBD1 | TRBV28 | once
CAGDRGGTGELFF | TGTGCCGGGGACAGGGGGGGCACCGGGGAGCTGTTTTTT | TRBJ2-2 | TRBD1 | TRBV6-5 | NA
CASSLSGTLGNEQFF | TGTGCCAGCAGCTTATCAGGAACGCTGGGCAATGAGCAGTTCTTC | TRBJ2-1 | NA | TRBV7-9 | NA
CASSQALGLPGDGELFF | TGTGCCAGCAGCCAAGCCCTGGGACTCCCCGGGGACGGGGAGCTGTTTTTT | TRBJ2-2 | NA | TRBV3-1/TRBV3-2 | NA
CATRGFANEKLFF | TGTGCCACAAGGGGGTTCGCTAATGAAAAACTGTTTTTT | TRBJ1-4 | NA | TRBV19 | once
CASSDLSSYNSPLHF | TGTGCCAGCAGTGACTTGAGCTCCTATAATTCACCCCTCCACTTT | TRBJ1-6 | NA | TRBV2 | NA
CASSPGTVGGYGYTF | TGTGCCAGCAGTCCTGGGACGGTGGGGGGCTATGGCTACACCTTC | TRBJ1-2 | NA | TRBV6-5 | NA
CASSLNLLQGAGEKLFF | TGTGCCAGCAGTCTAAACTTATTACAGGGGGCTGGAGAAAAACTGTTTTTT | TRBJ1-4 | TRBD1 | TRBV6-6 | NA
CATSNTGELFF | TGTGCCACCTCGAACACCGGGGAGCTGTTTTTT | TRBJ2-2 | NA | TRBV19 | NA
CASSQGIGNSPLHF | TGTGCCAGCAGCCAAGGAATCGGGAATTCACCCCTCCACTTT | TRBJ1-6 | NA | TRBV3-1/TRBV3-2 | NA
CASRDPGGGETQYF | TGTGCCAGCAGAGACCCAGGGGGTGGGGAGACCCAGTACTTC | TRBJ2-5 | TRBD1 | TRBV6-5 | NA
CASSFGWNYGYTF | TGTGCCAGCAGCTTTGGCTGGAACTATGGCTACACCTTC | TRBJ1-2 | NA | TRBV5-8 | NA
CASSRPDRVGEGYTF | TGCGCCAGCAGCCGTCCGGACAGGGTAGGAGAAGGCTACACCTTC | TRBJ1-2 | TRBD1 | TRBV5-1 | NA
CASSDGLAAATGELFF | TGTGCCAGCAGTGATGGACTAGCAGCAGCCACCGGGGAGCTGTTTTTT | TRBJ2-2 | TRBD2 | TRBV2 | NA
CASSLAGVGTQYF | TGTGCCAGCAGCTTAGCGGGAGTTGGGACCCAGTACTTC | TRBJ2-5 | NA | TRBV11-2 | few
CASSPYDRGHNSPLHF | TGTGCCAGCTCACCGTATGACAGGGGTCATAATTCACCCCTCCACTTT | TRBJ1-6 | TRBD1 | TRBV18 | NA
CASSPTGARNEKLFF | TGTGCCAGCAGCCCTACAGGGGCACGAAATGAAAAACTGTTTTTT | TRBJ1-4 | TRBD1 | TRBV28 | NA
CASSLSTSGSYNEQFF | TGTGCCAGCAGCTTAAGTACTAGCGGCTCCTACAATGAGCAGTTCTTC | TRBJ2-1 | TRBD2 | TRBV7-3 | NA
CASSLVTAWSPNYNEQFF | TGTGCCAGCAGCTTAGTGACCGCCTGGAGCCCCAACTACAATGAGCAGTTCTTC | TRBJ2-1 | NA | TRBV11-2 | NA
CASSEVWGGSGEQFF | TGTGCCAGCAGTGAGGTGTGGGGGGGCTCTGGTGAGCAGTTCTTC | TRBJ2-1 | NA | TRBV6-4 | NA
CASSPSGSQLEAFF | TGTGCCAGCTCACCCTCCGGGTCGCAACTTGAAGCTTTCTTT | TRBJ1-1 | NA | TRBV18 | NA
CASSLWEVPNEKLFF | TGTGCCAGCAGCTTATGGGAGGTTCCTAATGAAAAACTGTTTTTT | TRBJ1-4 | NA | TRBV7-9 | NA
CASSPTSRDSVYEQYF | TGTGCCAGCAGCCCTACTTCCAGGGATTCGGTCTACGAGCAGTACTTC | TRBJ2-7 | NA | TRBV6-2/TRBV6-3 | NA
CASSTGRGTADTQYF | TGTGCCAGCAGCACTGGCAGGGGTACCGCAGATACGCAGTATTTT | TRBJ2-3 | NA | TRBV5-4 | NA
CASSARDNPGGELFF | TGTGCCAGCAGCGCTAGGGACAACCCAGGAGGGGAGCTGTTTTTT | TRBJ2-2 | NA | TRBV7-8 | NA
CASIPGQGVINEQFF | TGTGCCAGCATACCGGGACAGGGGGTAATCAATGAGCAGTTCTTC | TRBJ2-1 | TRBD1 | TRBV19 | NA
CASSEDRGGYEQYF | TGTGCCAGCAGCGAGGACAGGGGGGGTTACGAGCAGTACTTC | TRBJ2-7 | TRBD1 | TRBV28 | NA
CASGGPNRNYEQYF | TGTGCCAGCGGCGGTCCGAACAGGAATTACGAGCAGTACTTC | TRBJ2-7 | NA | TRBV6-5 | NA
CASNPGASYEQYF | TGCGCCAGCAACCCAGGGGCCTCCTACGAGCAGTACTTC | TRBJ2-7 | NA | TRBV5-1 | few
CASSSEHASSYNEQFF | TGTGCCAGCAGTTCCGAGCACGCTAGCTCCTACAATGAGCAGTTCTTC | TRBJ2-1 | NA | TRBV6-5 | NA
CASSETTGNTIYF | TGTGCCAGCAGTGAAACTACTGGAAACACCATATATTTT | TRBJ1-3 | NA | TRBV2 | NA
CASSARQGAGTGELFF | TGTGCCAGCAGCGCGAGACAGGGGGCCGGCACCGGGGAGCTGTTTTTT | TRBJ2-2 | TRBD1 | TRBV11-3 | NA
CASSQRPGYYGYTF | TGTGCCAGCAGCCAACGGCCGGGTTACTATGGCTACACCTTC | TRBJ1-2 | NA | TRBV16 | NA
CASSILPGHRPEAFF | TGTGCCAGCAGTATACTCCCGGGACACCGTCCTGAAGCTTTCTTT | TRBJ1-1 | NA | TRBV6-6 | NA
CASSEVARISGNTIYF | TGTGCCAGCAGTGAAGTGGCCAGGATCTCTGGAAACACCATATATTTT | TRBJ1-3 | NA | TRBV2 | NA
CASTATGGLETQYF | TGTGCCAGCACCGCGACAGGGGGCCTAGAGACCCAGTACTTC | TRBJ2-5 | TRBD1 | TRBV2 | NA
CASSQEAATGELFF | TGTGCCAGCAGCCAAGAGGCCGCGACCGGGGAGCTGTTTTTT | TRBJ2-2 | NA | TRBV5-4 | NA
CASSLGPGSIGGYTF | TGTGCCAGCAGCTTGGGGCCAGGTTCCATTGGTGGCTACACCTTC | TRBJ1-2 | NA | TRBV7-9 | NA
CSGGELAGNTQYF | TGCAGCGGGGGGGAACTAGCGGGAAATACGCAGTATTTT | TRBJ2-3 | TRBD2 | TRBV29-1 | NA
CASRQGAGQPQHF | TGTGCCAGCAGACAGGGGGCGGGTCAGCCCCAGCATTTT | TRBJ1-5 | TRBD1 | TRBV6-5 | NA
CASSEDRLNEKLFF | TGTGCCAGCAGTGAAGATAGATTAAATGAAAAACTGTTTTTT | TRBJ1-4 | NA | TRBV6-1 | NA
CASSLEEGDSKQYGKLFF | TGTGCCAGCAGCTTAGAAGAGGGAGACTCCAAACAATATGGAAAACTGTTTTTT | TRBJ1-4 | NA | TRBV11-2 | NA
CASSKGTAGVGGNTIYF | TGTGCCAGCAGCAAGGGGACAGCCGGCGTGGGTGGAAACACCATATATTTT | TRBJ1-3 | NA | TRBV21-1 | NA
CASSLTGTIYEQYF | TGTGCCAGCAGCCTCACCGGGACAATCTACGAGCAGTACTTC | TRBJ2-7 | NA | TRBV3-1/TRBV3-2 | NA